This TCR beta chain came from a study of cytomegalovirus exposure and HLA in healthy donors. V was cut by 4 bases and J by 0 bases, with 7 bases left in between. The CDR3 extends over 13 amino acids. Germline CDR1 and CDR2: MRHNA and SNTAGT. This clone came up many times. What it binds is not known. Separation from the roughly 670-subject first cohort characterized the approximately 120-subject validation cohort, to which the donors belonged. Method: immunoSEQ multiplex PCR; TCRdb's copy keeps in-frame clones and lacks some. The top ten hold 12% of the sample, which has about 250,000 clones, over 75% seen once. Study results and caveats: Among TCR beta chains, those listed as cytomegalovirus-associated numbered some 160.

This chain uses TRBV6-4 with TRBJ2-7; tentative D call: TRBD2 (5 bases). The sample consisted of PBMCs. The clonotype was recovered from a man between 18 and 29 years old in good health and CMV-seropositive. The CDR3 coding sequence is TGTGCCAGCAGTGGAGGGAGCTCCTACGAGCAGTACTTC. Translated: CASSGGSSYEQYF.